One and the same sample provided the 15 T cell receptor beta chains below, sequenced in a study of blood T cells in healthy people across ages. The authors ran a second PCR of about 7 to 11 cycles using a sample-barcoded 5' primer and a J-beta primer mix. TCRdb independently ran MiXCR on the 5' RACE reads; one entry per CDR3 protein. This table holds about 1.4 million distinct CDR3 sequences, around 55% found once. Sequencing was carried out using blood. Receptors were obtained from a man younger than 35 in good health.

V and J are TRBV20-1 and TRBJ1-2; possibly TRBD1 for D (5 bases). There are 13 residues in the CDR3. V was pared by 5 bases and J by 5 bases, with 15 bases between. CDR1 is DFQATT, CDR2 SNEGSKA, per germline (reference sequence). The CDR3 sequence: CSAGGAVGYGYTF. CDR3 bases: TGCAGTGCTGGGGGTGCGGTAGGATATGGCTACACCTTC.

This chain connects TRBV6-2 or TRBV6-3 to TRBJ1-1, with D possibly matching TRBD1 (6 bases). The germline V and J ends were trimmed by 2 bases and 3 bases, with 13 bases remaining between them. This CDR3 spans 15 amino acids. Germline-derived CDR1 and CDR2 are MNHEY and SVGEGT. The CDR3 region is CASSYPTDSHTEAFF. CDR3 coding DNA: TGTGCCAGCAGTTACCCGACGGACAGCCACACTGAAGCTTTCTTT.

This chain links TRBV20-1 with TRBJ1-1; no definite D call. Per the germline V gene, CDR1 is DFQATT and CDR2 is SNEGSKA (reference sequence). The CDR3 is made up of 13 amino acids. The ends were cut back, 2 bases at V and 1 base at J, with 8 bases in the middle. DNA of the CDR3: TGCAGTGCTAGATTAACAGAGAACACTGAAGCTTTCTTT. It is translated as CSARLTENTEAFF.

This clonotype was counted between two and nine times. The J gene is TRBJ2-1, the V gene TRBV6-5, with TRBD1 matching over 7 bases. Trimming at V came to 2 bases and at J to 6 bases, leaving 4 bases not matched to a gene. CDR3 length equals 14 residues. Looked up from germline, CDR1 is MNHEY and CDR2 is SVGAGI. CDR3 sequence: CASSYMDRSNEQFF. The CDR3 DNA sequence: TGTGCCAGCAGTTACATGGACAGGTCCAATGAGCAGTTCTTC.

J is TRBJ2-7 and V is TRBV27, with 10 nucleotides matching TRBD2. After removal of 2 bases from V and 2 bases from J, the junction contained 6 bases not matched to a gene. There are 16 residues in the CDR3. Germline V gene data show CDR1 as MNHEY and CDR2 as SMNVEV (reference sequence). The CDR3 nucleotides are TGTGCCAGCAGTTTAGGGACAAGCGGGGGGGCCTACGAGCAGTACTTC. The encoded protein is CASSLGTSGGAYEQYF.

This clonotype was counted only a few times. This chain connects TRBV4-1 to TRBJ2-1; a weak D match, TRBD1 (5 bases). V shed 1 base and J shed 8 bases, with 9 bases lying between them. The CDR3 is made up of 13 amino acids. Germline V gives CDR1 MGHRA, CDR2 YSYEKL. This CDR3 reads CASSQAEGDEQFF. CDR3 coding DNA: TGCGCCAGCAGCCAAGCTGAAGGGGATGAGCAGTTCTTC.

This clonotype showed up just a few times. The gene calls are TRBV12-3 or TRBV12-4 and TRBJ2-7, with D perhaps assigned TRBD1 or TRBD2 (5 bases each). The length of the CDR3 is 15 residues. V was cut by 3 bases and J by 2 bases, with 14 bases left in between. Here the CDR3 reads CASSFLGTVTYEQYF. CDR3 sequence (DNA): TGTGCCAGCAGTTTTTTGGGGACCGTTACCTACGAGCAGTACTTC.

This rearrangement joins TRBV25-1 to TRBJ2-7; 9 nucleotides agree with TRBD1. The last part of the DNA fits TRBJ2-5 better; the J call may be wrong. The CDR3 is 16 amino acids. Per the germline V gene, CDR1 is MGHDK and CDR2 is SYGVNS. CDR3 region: CASSPTQGAPRETQYF. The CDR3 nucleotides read TGTGCCAGCAGCCCCACACAGGGGGCCCCTAGGGAGACCCAGTACTTC.

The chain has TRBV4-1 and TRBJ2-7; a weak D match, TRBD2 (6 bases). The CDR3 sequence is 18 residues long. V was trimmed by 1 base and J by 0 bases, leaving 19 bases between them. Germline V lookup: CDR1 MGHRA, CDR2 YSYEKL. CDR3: CASSQVFGVRESSYEQYF. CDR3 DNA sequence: TGCGCCAGCAGCCAAGTTTTTGGTGTACGGGAGAGCTCCTACGAGCAGTACTTC.

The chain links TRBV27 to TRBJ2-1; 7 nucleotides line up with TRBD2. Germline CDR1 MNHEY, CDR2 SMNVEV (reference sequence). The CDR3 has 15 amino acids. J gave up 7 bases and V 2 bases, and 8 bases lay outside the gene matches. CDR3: CASSLGGGGRNEQFF. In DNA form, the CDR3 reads TGTGCCAGCAGTTTAGGTGGGGGGGGGAGGAATGAGCAGTTCTTC.

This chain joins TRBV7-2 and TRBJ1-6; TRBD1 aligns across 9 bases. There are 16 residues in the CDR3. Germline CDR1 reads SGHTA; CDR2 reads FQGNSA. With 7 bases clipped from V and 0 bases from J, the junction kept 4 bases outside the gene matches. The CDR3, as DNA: TGTGCCAGCACCGGGACAGGGAGCTCCTATAATTCACCCCTCCACTTT. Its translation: CASTGTGSSYNSPLHF. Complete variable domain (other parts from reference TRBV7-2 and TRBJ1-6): GAGVSQSPSNKVTEKGKDVELRCDPISGHTALYWYRQSLGQGLEFLIYFQGNSAPDKSGLPSDRFSAERTGGSVSTLTIQRTQQEDSAVYLCASTGTGSSYNSPLHFGNGTRLTVT.

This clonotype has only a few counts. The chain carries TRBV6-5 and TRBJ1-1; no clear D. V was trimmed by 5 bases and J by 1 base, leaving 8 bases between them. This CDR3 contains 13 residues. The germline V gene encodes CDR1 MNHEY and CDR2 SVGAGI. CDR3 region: CASSRPQNTEAFF. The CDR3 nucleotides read TGTGCCAGCAGTCGACCTCAGAACACTGAAGCTTTCTTT.

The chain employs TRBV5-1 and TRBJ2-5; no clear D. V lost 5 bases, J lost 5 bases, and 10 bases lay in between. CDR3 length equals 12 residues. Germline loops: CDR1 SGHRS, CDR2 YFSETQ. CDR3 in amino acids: CASRGYTETQYF. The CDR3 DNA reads TGCGCCAGCAGGGGGTACACGGAGACCCAGTACTTC.

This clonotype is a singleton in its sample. This chain's CDR3 is CSANLLGQGSTYEQYF. The CDR3 DNA reads as TGCAGTGCTAACCTCTTGGGACAGGGTTCAACTTACGAGCAGTACTTC. The chain joins TRBV20-1 to TRBJ2-5; 9 bases agree with TRBD1. The J call may be mistaken, given a closer DNA end match to TRBJ2-7. Germline CDR1 and CDR2: DFQATT and SNEGSKA (reference sequence). This CDR3 spans 16 amino acids.

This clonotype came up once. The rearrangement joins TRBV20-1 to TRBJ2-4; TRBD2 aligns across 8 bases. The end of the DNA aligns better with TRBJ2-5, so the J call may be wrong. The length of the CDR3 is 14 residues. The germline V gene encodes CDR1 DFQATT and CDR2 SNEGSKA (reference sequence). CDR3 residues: CMAPVAGNEETQYF. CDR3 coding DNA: TGCATGGCGCCGGTAGCGGGGAATGAAGAGACCCAGTACTTC.